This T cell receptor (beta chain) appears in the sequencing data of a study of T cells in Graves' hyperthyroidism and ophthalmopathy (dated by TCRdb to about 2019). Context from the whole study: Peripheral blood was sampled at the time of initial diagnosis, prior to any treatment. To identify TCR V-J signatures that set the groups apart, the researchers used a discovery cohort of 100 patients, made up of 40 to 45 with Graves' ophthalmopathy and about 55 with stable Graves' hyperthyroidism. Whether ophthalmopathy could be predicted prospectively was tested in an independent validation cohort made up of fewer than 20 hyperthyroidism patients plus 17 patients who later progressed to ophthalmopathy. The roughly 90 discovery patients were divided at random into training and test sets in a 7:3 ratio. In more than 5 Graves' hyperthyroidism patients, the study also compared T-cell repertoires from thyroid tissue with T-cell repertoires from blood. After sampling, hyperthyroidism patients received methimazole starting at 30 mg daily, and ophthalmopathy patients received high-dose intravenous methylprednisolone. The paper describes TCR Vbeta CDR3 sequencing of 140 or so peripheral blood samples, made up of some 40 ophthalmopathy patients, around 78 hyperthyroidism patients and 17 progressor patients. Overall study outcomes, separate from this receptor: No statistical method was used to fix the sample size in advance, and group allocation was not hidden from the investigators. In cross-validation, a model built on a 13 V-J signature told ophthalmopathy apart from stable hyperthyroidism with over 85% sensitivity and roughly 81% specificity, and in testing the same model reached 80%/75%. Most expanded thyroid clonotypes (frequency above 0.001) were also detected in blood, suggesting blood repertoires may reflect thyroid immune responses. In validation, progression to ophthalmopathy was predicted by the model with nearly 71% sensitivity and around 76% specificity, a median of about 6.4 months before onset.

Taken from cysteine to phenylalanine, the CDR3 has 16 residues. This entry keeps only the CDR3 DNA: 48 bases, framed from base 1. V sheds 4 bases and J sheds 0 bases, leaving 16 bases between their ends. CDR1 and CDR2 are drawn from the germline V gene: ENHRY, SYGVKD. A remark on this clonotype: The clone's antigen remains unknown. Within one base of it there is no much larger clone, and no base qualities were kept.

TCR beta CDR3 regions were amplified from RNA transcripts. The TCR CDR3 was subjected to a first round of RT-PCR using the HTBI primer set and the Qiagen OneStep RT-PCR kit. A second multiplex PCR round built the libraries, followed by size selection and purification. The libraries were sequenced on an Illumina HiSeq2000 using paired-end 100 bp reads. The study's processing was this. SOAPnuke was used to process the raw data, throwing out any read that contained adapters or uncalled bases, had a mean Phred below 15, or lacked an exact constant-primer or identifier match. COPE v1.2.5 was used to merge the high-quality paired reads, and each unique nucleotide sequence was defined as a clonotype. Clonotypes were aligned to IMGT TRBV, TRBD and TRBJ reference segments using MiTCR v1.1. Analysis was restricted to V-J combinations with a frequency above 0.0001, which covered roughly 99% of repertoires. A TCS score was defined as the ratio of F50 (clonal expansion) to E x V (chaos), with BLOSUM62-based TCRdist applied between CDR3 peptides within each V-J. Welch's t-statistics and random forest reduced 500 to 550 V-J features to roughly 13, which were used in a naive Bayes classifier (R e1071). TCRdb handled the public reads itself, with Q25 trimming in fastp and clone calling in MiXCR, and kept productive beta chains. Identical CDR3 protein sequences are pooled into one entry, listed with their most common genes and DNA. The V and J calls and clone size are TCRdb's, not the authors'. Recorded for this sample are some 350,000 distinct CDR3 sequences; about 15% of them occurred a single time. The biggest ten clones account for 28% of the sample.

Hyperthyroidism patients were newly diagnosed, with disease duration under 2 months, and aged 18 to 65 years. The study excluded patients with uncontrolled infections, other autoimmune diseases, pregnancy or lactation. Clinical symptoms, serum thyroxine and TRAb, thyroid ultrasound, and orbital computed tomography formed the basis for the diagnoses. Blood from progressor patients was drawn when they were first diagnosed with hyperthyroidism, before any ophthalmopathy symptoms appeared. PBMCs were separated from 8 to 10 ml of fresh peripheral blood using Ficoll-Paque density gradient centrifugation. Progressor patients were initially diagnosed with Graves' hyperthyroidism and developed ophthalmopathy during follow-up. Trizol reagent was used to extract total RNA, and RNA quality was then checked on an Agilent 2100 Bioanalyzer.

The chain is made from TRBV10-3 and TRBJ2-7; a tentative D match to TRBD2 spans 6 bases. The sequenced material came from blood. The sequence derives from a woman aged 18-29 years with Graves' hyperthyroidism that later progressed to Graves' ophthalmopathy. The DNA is TGTGCCATCAGTGGGAGCCCGGGACTTAGCTCCTACGAGCAGTACTTC. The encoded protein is CAISGSPGLSSYEQYF.